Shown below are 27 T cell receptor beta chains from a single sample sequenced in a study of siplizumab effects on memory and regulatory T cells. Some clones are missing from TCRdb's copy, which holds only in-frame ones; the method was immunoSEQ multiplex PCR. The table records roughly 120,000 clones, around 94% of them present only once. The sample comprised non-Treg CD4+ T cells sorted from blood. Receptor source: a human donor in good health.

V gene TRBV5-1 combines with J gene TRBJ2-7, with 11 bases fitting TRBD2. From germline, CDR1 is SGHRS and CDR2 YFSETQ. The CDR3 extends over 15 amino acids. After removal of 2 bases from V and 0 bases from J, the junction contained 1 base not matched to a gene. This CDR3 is CASSFGTSGSYEQYF. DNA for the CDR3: TGCGCCAGCAGCTTCGGGACTAGCGGCTCCTACGAGCAGTACTTC.

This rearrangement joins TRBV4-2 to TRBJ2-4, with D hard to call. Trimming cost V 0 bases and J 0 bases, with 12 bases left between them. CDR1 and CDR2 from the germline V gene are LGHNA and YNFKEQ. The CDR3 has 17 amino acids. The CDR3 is CASSQDQGVLAKNIQYF. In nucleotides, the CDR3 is TGTGCCAGCAGCCAAGATCAAGGAGTCCTAGCCAAAAACATTCAGTACTTC.

The CDR3 loop is CASSLMLGSQETQYF. DNA for the CDR3: TGTGCCAGCAGTTTAATGTTAGGAAGCCAAGAGACCCAGTACTTC. V gene TRBV27 combines with J gene TRBJ2-5; no definite D call. Germline V gene data show CDR1 as MNHEY and CDR2 as SMNVEV (reference sequence). Trimming pared 2 bases from V and 1 base from J, leaving 11 bases between. The CDR3 covers 15 residues.

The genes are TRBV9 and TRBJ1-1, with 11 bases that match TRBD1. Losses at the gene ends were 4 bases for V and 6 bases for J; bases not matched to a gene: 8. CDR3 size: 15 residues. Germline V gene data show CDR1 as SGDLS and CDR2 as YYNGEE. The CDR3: CASSIRTGGAAEAFF. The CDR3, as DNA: TGTGCCAGCAGCATTCGGACAGGGGGCGCCGCTGAAGCTTTCTTT.

The CDR3, as DNA: TGTGCCAGCTCATCAAAGGTGGGGACCTATAATTCACCCCTCCACTTT. Amino acid sequence: CASSSKVGTYNSPLHF. This sequence joins TRBV18 and TRBJ1-6; no definite D call. This CDR3 is 16 amino acids long. Trimming removed 5 bases from V and 2 bases from J, with 13 bases in between. Looked up from germline, CDR1 is KGHSH and CDR2 is LQKENI.

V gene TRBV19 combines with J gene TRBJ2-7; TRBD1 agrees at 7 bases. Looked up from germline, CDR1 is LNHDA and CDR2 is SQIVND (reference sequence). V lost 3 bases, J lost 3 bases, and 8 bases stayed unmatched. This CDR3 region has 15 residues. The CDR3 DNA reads TGTGCCAGTAGTATTTCCGGGACAGAGGTCTACGAGCAGTACTTC. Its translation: CASSISGTEVYEQYF.

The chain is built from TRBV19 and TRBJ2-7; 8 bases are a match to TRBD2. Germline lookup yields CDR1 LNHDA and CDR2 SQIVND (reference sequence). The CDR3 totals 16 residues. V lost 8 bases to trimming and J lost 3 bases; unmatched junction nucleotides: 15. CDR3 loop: CASLFRGGPVDYEQYF. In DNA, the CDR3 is TGTGCCAGTCTCTTCCGGGGGGGCCCTGTAGACTACGAGCAGTACTTC.

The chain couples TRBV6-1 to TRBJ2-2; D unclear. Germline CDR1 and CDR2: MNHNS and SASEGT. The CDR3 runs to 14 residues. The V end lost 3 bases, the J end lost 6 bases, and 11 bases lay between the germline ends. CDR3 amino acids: CASSERPLAGELFF. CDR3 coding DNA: TGTGCCAGCAGTGAGAGACCCTTAGCCGGGGAGCTGTTTTTT.

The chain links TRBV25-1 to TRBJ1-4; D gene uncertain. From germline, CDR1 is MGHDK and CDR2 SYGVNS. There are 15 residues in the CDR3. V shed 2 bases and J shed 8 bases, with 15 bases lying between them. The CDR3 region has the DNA TGTGCCAGCAGTGAAGGCAGATCTTTGAACGAAAAACTGTTTTTT. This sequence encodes CASSEGRSLNEKLFF.

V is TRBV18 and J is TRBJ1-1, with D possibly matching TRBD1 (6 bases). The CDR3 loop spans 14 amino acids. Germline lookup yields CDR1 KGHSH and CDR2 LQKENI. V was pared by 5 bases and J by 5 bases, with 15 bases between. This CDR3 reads CASSWGRGKTEAFF. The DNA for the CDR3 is TGTGCCAGCTCATGGGGAAGGGGGAAGACTGAAGCTTTCTTT.

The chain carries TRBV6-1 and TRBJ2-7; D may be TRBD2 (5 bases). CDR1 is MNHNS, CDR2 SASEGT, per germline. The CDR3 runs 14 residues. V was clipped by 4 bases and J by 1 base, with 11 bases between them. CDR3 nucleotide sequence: TGTGCCAGCAGTGCCGAGGCGGGTTCCTACGAGCAGTACTTC. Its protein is CASSAEAGSYEQYF.

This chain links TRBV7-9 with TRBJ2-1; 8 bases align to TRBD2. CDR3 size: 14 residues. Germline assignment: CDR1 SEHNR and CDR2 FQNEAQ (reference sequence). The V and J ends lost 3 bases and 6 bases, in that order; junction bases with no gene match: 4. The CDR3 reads CASSFRGGFNEQFF. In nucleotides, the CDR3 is TGTGCCAGCAGCTTTCGGGGGGGCTTCAATGAGCAGTTCTTC.

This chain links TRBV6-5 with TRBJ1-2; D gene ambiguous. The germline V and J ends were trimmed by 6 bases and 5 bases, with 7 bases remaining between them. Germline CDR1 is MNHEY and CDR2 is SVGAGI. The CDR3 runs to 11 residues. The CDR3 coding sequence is TGTGCCAGCAGGCAACAGTATGGCTACACCTTC. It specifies CASRQQYGYTF.

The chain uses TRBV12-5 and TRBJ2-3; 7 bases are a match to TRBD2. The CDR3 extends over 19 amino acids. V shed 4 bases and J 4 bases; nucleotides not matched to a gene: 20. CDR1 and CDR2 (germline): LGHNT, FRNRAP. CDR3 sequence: CASGSQGEGLTPFSDTQYF. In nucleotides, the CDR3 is TGTGCTAGTGGTTCGCAAGGGGAGGGCCTGACGCCATTCTCAGATACGCAGTATTTT.

The CDR3 region has the DNA TGCGCCAGCAGCTTGTCGCCCATCGGAGGAAATCAGCCCCAGCATTTT. This encodes CASSLSPIGGNQPQHF. The V call is TRBV5-1, the J call TRBJ1-5; no reliable D call. The CDR3 has 16 amino acids. V lost 1 base, J lost 4 bases, and 15 bases lay in between. In germline, CDR1 is SGHRS, CDR2 YFSETQ. Looking up the rest from reference TRBV5-1 and TRBJ1-5 gives the full variable domain: KAGVTQTPRYLIKTRGQQVTLSCSPISGHRSVSWYQQTPGQGLQFLFEYFSETQRNKGNFPGRFSGRQFSNSRSEMNVSTLELGDSALYLCASSLSPIGGNQPQHFGDGTRLSIL.

As DNA, the CDR3 is TGTGCCAGCAGCTTTAGGGTGAACACTGAAGCTTTCTTT. Translated, it gives CASSFRVNTEAFF. V is TRBV7-8 and J is TRBJ1-1; D unclear. This CDR3 is 13 amino acids long. Looked up from germline, CDR1 is SGHVS and CDR2 is FQNEAQ. The ends were cut back, 3 bases at V and 0 bases at J, with 5 bases in the middle.

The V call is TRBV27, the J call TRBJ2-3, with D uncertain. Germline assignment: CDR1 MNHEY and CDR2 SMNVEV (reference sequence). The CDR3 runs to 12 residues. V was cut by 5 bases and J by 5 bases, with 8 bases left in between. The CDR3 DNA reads TGTGCCAGCAGTCCTCTCAGAGATACGCAGTATTTT. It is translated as CASSPLRDTQYF.

CDR3 residues: CASSYSVTAPQETQYF. The CDR3 nucleotides read TGTGCCAGCAGTTACAGCGTGACAGCTCCCCAAGAGACCCAGTACTTC. J is TRBJ2-5 and V is TRBV6-5; D perhaps matches TRBD1 (5 bases). Looked up from germline, CDR1 is MNHEY and CDR2 is SVGAGI. The CDR3 length is 16 residues. Between the trimmed V and J ends, which lost 2 bases and 1 base, there was a span of 14 bases.

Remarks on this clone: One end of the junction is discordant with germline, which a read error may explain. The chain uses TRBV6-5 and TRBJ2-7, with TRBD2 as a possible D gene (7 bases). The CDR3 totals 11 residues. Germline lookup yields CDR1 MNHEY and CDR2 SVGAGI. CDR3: CASRLGGRVIF. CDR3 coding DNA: TGTGCCAGCAGACTGGGGGGGCGAGTCATCTTC.

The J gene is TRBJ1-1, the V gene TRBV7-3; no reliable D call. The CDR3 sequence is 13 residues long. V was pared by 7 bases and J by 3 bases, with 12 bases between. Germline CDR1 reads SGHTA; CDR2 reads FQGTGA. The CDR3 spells CASTLGRDTEAFF. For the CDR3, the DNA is TGTGCCAGCACCCTGGGGAGGGACACTGAAGCTTTCTTT.

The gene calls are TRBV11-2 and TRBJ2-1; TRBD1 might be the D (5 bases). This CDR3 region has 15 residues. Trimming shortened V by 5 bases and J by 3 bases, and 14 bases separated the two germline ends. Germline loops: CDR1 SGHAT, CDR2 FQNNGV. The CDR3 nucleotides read TGTGCCAGCAGCACCCGACAGAGTGACTACAATGAGCAGTTCTTC. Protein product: CASSTRQSDYNEQFF.

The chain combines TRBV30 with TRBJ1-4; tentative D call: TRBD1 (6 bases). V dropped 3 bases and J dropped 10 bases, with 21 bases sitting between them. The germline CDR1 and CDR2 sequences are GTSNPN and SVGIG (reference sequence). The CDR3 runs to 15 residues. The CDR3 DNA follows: TGTGCCTGGAGGGGAAGTTCTGGGGGCTTTGGAAAACTGTTTTTT. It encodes CAWRGSSGGFGKLFF. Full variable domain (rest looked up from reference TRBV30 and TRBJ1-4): SQTIHQWPATLVQPVGSPLSLECTVEGTSNPNLYWYRQAAGRGLQLLFYSVGIGQISSEVPQNLSASRPQDRQFILSSKKLLLSDSGFYLCAWRGSSGGFGKLFFGSGTQLSVL.

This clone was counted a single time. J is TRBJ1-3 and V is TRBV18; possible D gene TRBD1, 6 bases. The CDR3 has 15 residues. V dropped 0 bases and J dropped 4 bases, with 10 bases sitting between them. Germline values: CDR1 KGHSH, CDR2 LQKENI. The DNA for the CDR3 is TGTGCCAGCTCACCACCGCCGGACAGAGGAAACACCATATATTTT. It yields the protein CASSPPPDRGNTIYF.

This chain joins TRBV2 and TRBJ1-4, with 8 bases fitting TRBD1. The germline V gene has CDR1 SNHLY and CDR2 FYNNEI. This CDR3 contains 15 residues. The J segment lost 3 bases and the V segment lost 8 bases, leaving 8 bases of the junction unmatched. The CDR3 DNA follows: TGTGCCAGCGGAGTGCAGGGGGCAGCTAATGAAAAACTGTTTTTT. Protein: CASGVQGAANEKLFF.

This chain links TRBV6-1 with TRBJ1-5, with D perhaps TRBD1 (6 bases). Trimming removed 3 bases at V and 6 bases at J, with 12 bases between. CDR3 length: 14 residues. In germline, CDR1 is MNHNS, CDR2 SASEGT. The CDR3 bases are TGTGCCAGCAGTGAGAATACGGGGGCTCAGCCCCAGCATTTT. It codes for CASSENTGAQPQHF.

CDR3 region: CASTKSDLYEQYF. DNA for the CDR3: TGTGCCAGCACAAAGTCTGATCTCTACGAGCAGTACTTC. The chain employs TRBV18 and TRBJ2-7; no clear D. The CDR3 has 13 amino acids. The V end lost 8 bases, the J end lost 3 bases, and 14 bases lay between the germline ends. Germline CDR1 is KGHSH and CDR2 is LQKENI.

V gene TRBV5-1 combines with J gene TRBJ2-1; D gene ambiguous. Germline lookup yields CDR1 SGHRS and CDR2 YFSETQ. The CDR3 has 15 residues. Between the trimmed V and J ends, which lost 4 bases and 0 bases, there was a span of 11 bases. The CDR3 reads CASSPQMNSYNEQFF. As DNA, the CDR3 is TGCGCCAGCAGCCCCCAGATGAACTCCTACAATGAGCAGTTCTTC.